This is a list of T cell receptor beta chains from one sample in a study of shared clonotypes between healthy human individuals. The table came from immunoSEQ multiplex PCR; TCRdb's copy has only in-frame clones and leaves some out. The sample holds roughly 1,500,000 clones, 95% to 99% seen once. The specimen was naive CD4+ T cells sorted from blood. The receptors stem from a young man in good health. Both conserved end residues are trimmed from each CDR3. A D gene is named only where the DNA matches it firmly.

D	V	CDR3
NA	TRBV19	ASSIVSATGRNEKLF
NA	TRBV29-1	SVDMVGEQY
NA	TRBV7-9	ASSLVGANYGYT
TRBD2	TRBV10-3	AISESLAAPETQY
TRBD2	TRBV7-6	ASSLALAGGWSVYNEQF
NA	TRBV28	ASSFPVGEQY
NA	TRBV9	ASSPRGLTEAF
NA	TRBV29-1	SVAGRQYNEQF
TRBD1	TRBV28	ASSLFGQGVNTGELF
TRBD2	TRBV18	ASSPLSSGAQETQY
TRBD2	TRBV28	ASSPSSGRAMWQF
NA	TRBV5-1	ASSLGYEQY
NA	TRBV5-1	ASSLTGPSYEQY